The present T cell receptor (beta chain) was sequenced within a study of T cell responses to AZD1222 COVID-19 vaccine. General study findings and limits: Targeting of unmutated variant regions was reportedly seen in nearly half of spike-specific TCRs. Clonal diversity may have been underestimated, and the donors were mostly white British, with more females than males. The CD4 TCRs associated with vaccination extended across spike and predominated at 160-218 and 743-854.

This clone was counted once. The antigen is unknown. The same CDR3 arises from other DNA sequences in this sample as well. Repertoires were generated with immunoSEQ multiplex PCR, while TCRdb's copy carries only in-frame clones and drops some. The repertoire holds over 150,000 clones, with over 75% as singletons. This CDR3 is 13 amino acids long. V shed 0 bases and J shed 4 bases, with 9 bases lying between them. Germline-derived CDR1 and CDR2 are GTSNPN and SVGIG (reference sequence). This chain connects TRBV30 to TRBJ1-2, with a possible D match to TRBD1 (5 bases). The sequence derives from an adult who received the AZD1222 COVID-19 vaccine. The source was peripheral blood, collected 28 days after the second AZD1222 dose. The chain's CDR3 is CAWSVQGAYGYTF. In DNA form, the CDR3 reads TGTGCCTGGAGTGTACAAGGGGCCTATGGCTACACCTTC.